A selection of T cell receptor beta chains follows, all from one sample in a study of T cells after somatic rescue of genetic block. Profiled with immunoSEQ multiplex PCR; TCRdb holds only in-frame clones, not every one. The sample has roughly 110,000 clones; around nine tenths are singletons. Source material: peripheral blood mononuclear cells (PBMCs). The receptors shown here come from a young woman. The CDR3 runs from the conserved cysteine through the conserved F or W. Fields, in order: V gene, J gene, CDR3 protein.

>TRBV5-1|TRBJ2-3
CASSPTPTPGEDTQYF
>TRBV5-4|TRBJ2-3
CASSHLAGGPKDTQYF
>TRBV4-3|TRBJ2-6
CASSQDFSSGANVLTF
>TRBV30|TRBJ2-5
CAWRWGAGAAQETQYF
>TRBV30|TRBJ1-3
CAWSVKGSGGNTIYF
>TRBV7-9|TRBJ2-1
CASSSTSGDGSEQFF
>TRBV19|TRBJ2-1
CASSIPTSGGLTSSYNEQFF
>TRBV4-3|TRBJ2-7
CASSQEAQGAYEQYF
>TRBV27|TRBJ2-2
CASSFQGLVAVNTGELFF
>TRBV18|TRBJ1-2
CASSPGGNYGYTF
>TRBV28|TRBJ2-7
CASRTANYEQYF
>TRBV6-6|TRBJ1-5
CASSPSGEGSNQPQHF
>TRBV6-5|TRBJ2-3
CASNGDRGTDTQYF
>TRBV7-9|TRBJ2-7
CASSLDSGARLEEQYF
>TRBV6-6|TRBJ1-4
CASSRDRGPSLFF
>TRBV5-1|TRBJ1-4
CASSLAGATNEKLFF
>TRBV6-6|TRBJ1-2
CASRLTGINYGYTF